The 19 T cell receptor beta chains below all came from one sample that was sequenced in a study of control samples from healthy donors and cancer patients. Clones were read by immunoSEQ multiplex PCR, and TCRdb kept only the in-frame ones, dropping some. The data hold fewer than 120,000 clones, with 88% observed a single time. The sample was PBMCs. These receptors came from a woman aged 55-70 years with lung cancer.

This clone occurred a few times. The chain links TRBV12-3 or TRBV12-4 to TRBJ2-7, with no clear D. The CDR3 is 11 amino acids. V shed 5 bases and J shed 4 bases, with 6 bases lying between them. The CDR3, as DNA: TGTGCCAGCAGTGATAATTACGAGCAGTACTTC. Translated: CASSDNYEQYF.

The rearrangement links TRBV19 to TRBJ2-5; 12 bases fit TRBD2. After removal of 5 bases from V and 4 bases from J, the junction contained 11 bases not matched to a gene. Germline V gene sequence: CDR1 LNHDA, CDR2 SQIVND (reference sequence). CDR3 length: 17 amino acids. CDR3 nucleotide sequence: TGTGCCAGTAGTTCCTCTCTAGCGGGGGGGCAGGGAGAGACCCAGTACTTC. Protein: CASSSSLAGGQGETQYF.

The V gene is TRBV11-3, the J gene TRBJ1-1; D possibly corresponds to TRBD1 (6 bases). The germline gives CDR1 SGHNT, CDR2 YENEEA. Trimming cost V 6 bases and J 1 base, with 12 bases left between them. The CDR3 sequence is 14 residues long. This chain's CDR3 is CASREGGRNTEAFF. CDR3 nucleotides: TGTGCCAGCAGAGAGGGGGGAAGGAACACTGAAGCTTTCTTT.

The chain employs TRBV5-4 and TRBJ2-2; no clear D. CDR3 length: 16 residues. Germline V gene data show CDR1 as SGHNT and CDR2 as YYREEE (reference sequence). V lost 1 base to trimming and J lost 1 base, with 11 bases between them. The CDR3 here is CASSLIPNRNTGELFF. The CDR3 bases are TGTGCCAGCAGCTTGATACCGAATCGGAACACCGGGGAGCTGTTTTTT.

The CDR3 reads CASSYGTSNTEAFF. CDR3 nucleotides: TGTGCCAGCAGCTATGGGACTTCGAACACTGAAGCTTTCTTT. This rearrangement joins TRBV3-1 (or the pseudogene TRBV3-2) to TRBJ1-1; the D gene is possibly TRBD1 (5 bases). With 5 bases removed from V and 1 base from J, the gap between germline ends came to 11 bases. The germline V gene has CDR1 LGHDT and CDR2 YNNKEL (reference sequence). The CDR3 totals 14 residues.

The chain uses TRBV19 and TRBJ2-3; 7 bases match TRBD1. The CDR3 totals 13 residues. J lost 6 bases, V lost 5 bases, and 5 bases had no gene match. Germline assignment: CDR1 LNHDA and CDR2 SQIVND (reference sequence). CDR3 sequence reads: CASSVQGWDTQYF. The CDR3 coding sequence is TGTGCCAGTAGTGTACAGGGGTGGGATACGCAGTATTTT.

The chain carries TRBV30 and TRBJ1-4; D remains unclear. Per germline, CDR1 GTSNPN and CDR2 SVGIG (reference sequence). The CDR3 is made up of 11 amino acids. V was trimmed by 2 bases and J by 7 bases, leaving 5 bases between them. The CDR3 nucleotides read TGTGCCTGGAGTCTAGGTGAAAAACTGTTTTTT. The encoded protein is CAWSLGEKLFF.

The chain recombines TRBV5-1 with TRBJ1-1; D unresolved. Trimming removed 0 bases at V and 4 bases at J, with 4 bases between. This CDR3 has 12 amino acids. CDR1 and CDR2 (germline): SGHRS, YFSETQ. CDR3 bases: TGCGCCAGCAGCTTGGAAGCCACTGAAGCTTTCTTT. Protein sequence: CASSLEATEAFF.

The rearrangement links TRBV7-3 to TRBJ1-2; TRBD1 agrees at 7 bases. The CDR3 is 15 residues long. Unmatched junction bases numbered 9, after V lost 5 bases and J lost 3 bases. Germline CDR1 SGHTA, CDR2 FQGTGA. The CDR3: CASSPTGDYDYGYTF. CDR3 DNA: TGTGCCAGCAGCCCTACAGGGGATTATGACTATGGCTACACCTTC.

This clone has only one observation. The chain is built from TRBV15 and TRBJ2-7; TRBD2 might be the D (6 bases). CDR1 and CDR2 from the germline V gene are LNHNV and YYDKDF (reference sequence). This CDR3 contains 15 residues. Trimming removed 3 bases at V and 5 bases at J, with 17 bases between. In DNA, the CDR3 is TGTGCCACCAGCAGGGGGAGAAGGGACTCGGACGAGCAGTACTTC. Translation gives CATSRGRRDSDEQYF. The full variable domain, in which reference TRBV15 and TRBJ2-7 provide the parts outside the CDR3, is DAMVIQNPRYQVTQFGKPVTLSCSQTLNHNVMYWYQQKSSQAPKLLFHYYDKDFNNEADTPDNFQSRRPNTSFCFLDIRSPGLGDTAMYLCATSRGRRDSDEQYFGPGTRLTVT.

The chain is built from TRBV10-3 and TRBJ2-7, with TRBD1 matching over 10 bases. Looked up from germline, CDR1 is ENHRY and CDR2 is SYGVKD. V lost 4 bases, J lost 3 bases, and 9 bases stayed unmatched. The CDR3 sequence is 16 residues long. The CDR3 loop is CAISGRDGQGDYEQYF. DNA of the CDR3: TGTGCCATCAGTGGACGAGATGGACAGGGGGACTACGAGCAGTACTTC.

The chain is built from TRBV7-8 and TRBJ1-2; D remains unclear. V lost 6 bases and J lost 8, with 16 bases in between. This CDR3 comprises 13 residues. The germline V gene has CDR1 SGHVS and CDR2 FQNEAQ. Written as DNA, the CDR3 is TGTGCCAGCAGTTGGACGGAGCTCGGAGGCTACACCTTC. Encoded protein: CASSWTELGGYTF.

V is TRBV5-1 and J is TRBJ2-5, with a possible D match to TRBD1 (5 bases). Germline V gene data show CDR1 as SGHRS and CDR2 as YFSETQ. V was trimmed by 3 bases and J by 4 bases, leaving 13 bases between them. This CDR3 spans 14 amino acids. CDR3 amino acids: CASSYLVRGETQYF. In nucleotides, the CDR3 is TGCGCCAGCAGCTACCTAGTTAGGGGAGAGACCCAGTACTTC.

This chain links TRBV7-2 with TRBJ2-3, with TRBD2 matching 8 bases. The germline gives CDR1 SGHTA, CDR2 FQGNSA. The CDR3 runs 15 residues. V lost 4 bases, J lost 1 base, and 4 bases stayed unmatched. The CDR3 spells CASSSGGAGTDTQYF. The CDR3 DNA is TGTGCCAGCAGCTCCGGGGGGGCCGGCACAGATACGCAGTATTTT.

This chain connects TRBV5-1 to TRBJ2-3; the D gene is possibly TRBD1 (5 bases). Germline CDR1 SGHRS, CDR2 YFSETQ. Trimming took 0 bases from V and 4 from J, leaving 9 bases between them. The CDR3 runs to 14 residues. The CDR3 sequence is CASSLGVGADTQYF. CDR3 DNA: TGCGCCAGCAGCTTGGGGGTAGGGGCAGATACGCAGTATTTT.

The genes are TRBV5-1 and TRBJ1-2; 12 bases agree with TRBD1. The germline gives CDR1 SGHRS, CDR2 YFSETQ. The CDR3 runs to 16 residues. V lost 3 bases and J lost 8; bases outside the gene matches: 11. The CDR3 bases are TGCGCCAGCAGCTCGGGGAGAACCGGGACAGGGGGCGGCTACACCTTC. As protein: CASSSGRTGTGGGYTF.

This chain connects TRBV6-2 or TRBV6-3 to TRBJ2-3, with unresolved D. The V end was cut by 2 bases, the J end by 0 bases, with 15 bases between. CDR3 length: 17 amino acids. Germline loops: CDR1 MNHEY, CDR2 SVGEGT. CDR3 amino acids: CASSYGFTVGSTDTQYF. The CDR3 region has the DNA TGTGCCAGCAGTTACGGGTTCACCGTGGGTAGCACAGATACGCAGTATTTT.

This sequence joins TRBV3-1 (or the pseudogene TRBV3-2) and TRBJ2-2, with 15 bases fitting TRBD2. Germline assignment: CDR1 LGHDT and CDR2 YNNKEL (reference sequence). J was trimmed by 6 bases and V by 6 bases; bases with no gene match: 5. The CDR3 loop spans 16 amino acids. Here the CDR3 reads CASRKGLAGGPGELFF. In DNA, the CDR3 is TGTGCCAGCAGGAAAGGACTAGCGGGGGGGCCCGGGGAGCTGTTTTTT.

This chain uses TRBV19 with TRBJ1-6, with D unresolved. The length of the CDR3 is 15 residues. V gave up 8 bases and J gave up 0 bases, with 11 bases separating them. Per the germline V gene, CDR1 is LNHDA and CDR2 is SQIVND (reference sequence). This CDR3 reads CASSRRGSYNSPLHF. In DNA form, the CDR3 reads TGTGCCAGTTCCCGCCGGGGCTCCTATAATTCACCCCTCCACTTT.